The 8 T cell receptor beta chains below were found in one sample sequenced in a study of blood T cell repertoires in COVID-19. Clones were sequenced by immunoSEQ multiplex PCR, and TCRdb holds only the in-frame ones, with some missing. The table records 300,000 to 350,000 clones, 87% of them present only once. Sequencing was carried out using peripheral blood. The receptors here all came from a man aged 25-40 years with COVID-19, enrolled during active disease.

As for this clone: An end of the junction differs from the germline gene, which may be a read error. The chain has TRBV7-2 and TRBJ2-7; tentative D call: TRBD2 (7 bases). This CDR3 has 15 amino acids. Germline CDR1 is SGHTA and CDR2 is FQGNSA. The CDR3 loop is CASSLAAQGPYEQYF. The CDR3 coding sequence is TGTGCCAGCAGCCTAGCGGCTCAGGGGCCCTACGAGCAGTACTTC.

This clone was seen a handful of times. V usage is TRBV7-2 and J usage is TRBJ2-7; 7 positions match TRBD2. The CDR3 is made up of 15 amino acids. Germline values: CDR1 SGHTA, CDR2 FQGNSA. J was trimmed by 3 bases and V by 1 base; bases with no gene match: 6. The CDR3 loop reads CASSLGGTNLYEQYF. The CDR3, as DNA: TGTGCCAGCAGCTTAGGCGGGACTAACCTCTACGAGCAGTACTTC.

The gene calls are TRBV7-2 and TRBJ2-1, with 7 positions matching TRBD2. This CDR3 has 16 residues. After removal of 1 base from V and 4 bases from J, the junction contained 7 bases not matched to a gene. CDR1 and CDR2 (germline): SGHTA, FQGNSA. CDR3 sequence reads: CASSLVGGTRYNEQFF. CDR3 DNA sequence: TGTGCCAGCAGCTTAGTGGGAGGGACGCGATACAATGAGCAGTTCTTC.

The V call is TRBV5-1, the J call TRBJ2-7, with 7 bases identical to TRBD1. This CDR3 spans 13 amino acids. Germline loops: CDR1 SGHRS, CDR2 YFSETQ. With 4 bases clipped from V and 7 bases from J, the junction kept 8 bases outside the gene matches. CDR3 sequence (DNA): TGCGCCAGCAGCCCACCGACAGGGAGAGAGCAGTACTTC. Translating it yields CASSPPTGREQYF.

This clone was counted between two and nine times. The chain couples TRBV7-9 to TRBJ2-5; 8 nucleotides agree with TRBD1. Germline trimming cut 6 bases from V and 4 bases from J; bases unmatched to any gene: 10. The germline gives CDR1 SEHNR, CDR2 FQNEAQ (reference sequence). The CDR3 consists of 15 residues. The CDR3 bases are TGTGCCAGCAGGGATACCGGGACAGGAGGAGAGACCCAGTACTTC. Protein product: CASRDTGTGGETQYF.

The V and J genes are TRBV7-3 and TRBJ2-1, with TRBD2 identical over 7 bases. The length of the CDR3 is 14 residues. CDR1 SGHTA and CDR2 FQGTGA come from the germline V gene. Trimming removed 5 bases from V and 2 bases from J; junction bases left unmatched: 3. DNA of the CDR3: TGTGCCAGCAGCCCTAGCGGCCCCTACAATGAGCAGTTCTTC. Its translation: CASSPSGPYNEQFF.

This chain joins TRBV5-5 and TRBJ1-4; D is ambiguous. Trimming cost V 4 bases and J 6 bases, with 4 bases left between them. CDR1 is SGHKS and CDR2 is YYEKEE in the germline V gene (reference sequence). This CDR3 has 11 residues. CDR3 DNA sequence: TGTGCCAGCAGCGTCGATGAAAAACTGTTTTTT. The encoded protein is CASSVDEKLFF. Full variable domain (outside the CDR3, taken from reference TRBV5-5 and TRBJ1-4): DAGVTQSPTHLIKTRGQQVTLRCSPISGHKSVSWYQQVLGQGPQFIFQYYEKEERGRGNFPDRFSARQFPNYSSELNVNALLLGDSALYLCASSVDEKLFFGSGTQLSVL.

The CDR3 sequence: CASSLNYEQYF. Here the CDR3 DNA reads TGCGCCAGCAGCCTAAACTACGAGCAGTACTTC. V is TRBV5-1 and J is TRBJ2-7, with no clear D. The CDR3 sequence is 11 residues long. Per the germline V gene, CDR1 is SGHRS and CDR2 is YFSETQ. Trimming removed 4 bases from V and 3 bases from J, with 5 bases in between. Full variable domain (rest looked up from reference TRBV5-1 and TRBJ2-7): KAGVTQTPRYLIKTRGQQVTLSCSPISGHRSVSWYQQTPGQGLQFLFEYFSETQRNKGNFPGRFSGRQFSNSRSEMNVSTLELGDSALYLCASSLNYEQYFGPGTRLTVT.